This TCR beta chain was recovered during a study of identical twins. Whole-study results and caveats: For monozygotic twins, models underestimated out-of-frame TCR alpha sharing.

A word on this clonotype: Its antigen is currently unknown.

In TCRdb, the 5' RACE reads were re-called with MiXCR into one record per CDR3 protein. The sample carries 550,000 to 700,000 distinct CDR3 sequences, 9.5% to 10% recorded once. V lost 4 bases to trimming and J lost 12 bases; unmatched junction nucleotides: 5. This CDR3 contains 10 residues. Germline V gene lookup returns CDR1 DFQATT and CDR2 SNEGSKA (reference sequence). These data were also filed under a second study, of yellow fever vaccine responses in identical twins.

The V and J genes are TRBV20-1 and TRBJ1-2, with 7 nucleotides matching TRBD1. What was sequenced was PBMCs. The clonotype comes from a woman aged 18 to 35 in good health. CDR3 sequence (DNA): TGCAGTGCTAACGGACAGGAGGACACCTTC. As protein: CSANGQEDTF.